The T cell receptor (beta chain) described here comes from a study of long-term antiretroviral therapy in people with HIV. Study findings and constraints: ART adherence was not documented, and neither viral resistance nor therapy changes had any data. Diversity rose after ART but stayed below transplant donor controls. Dominant in the repertoire at all time points were clones expanded before ART.

This clone was seen more than once but under ten times. Its antigen is unidentified. The assay, immunoSEQ v3.0, was run at survey level. TCRdb's table, derived via immunoSEQ multiplex PCR, lists solely in-frame clones and lacks some. The repertoire holds more than 15,000 clones, with over 70% as singletons. CDR1 is GTSNPN and CDR2 is SVGIG in the germline V gene (reference sequence). This CDR3 spans 13 amino acids. V gave up 8 bases and J gave up 6 bases; unmatched junction bases: 10. All participants with HIV were treated in the United States. The chain has TRBV30 and TRBJ1-2; 9 nucleotides agree with TRBD1. The source of this sequence is a woman aged 25 to 39 with HIV. The sample in question was unsorted PBMCs, obtained 2.9 years after starting antiretroviral therapy. CDR3 amino acids: CARPTGTGNGYTF. CDR3 in DNA: TGTGCCCGGCCAACCGGGACAGGGAATGGCTACACCTTC. Drawing the rest from reference TRBV30 and TRBJ1-2, the complete variable domain is SQTIHQWPATLVQPVGSPLSLECTVEGTSNPNLYWYRQAAGRGLQLLFYSVGIGQISSEVPQNLSASRPQDRQFILSSKKLLLSDSGFYLCARPTGTGNGYTFGSGTRLTVV.